Listed here is a single TCR beta chain. Its specificity is unknown. Patients with a history of autoimmune disease or on systemic immunosuppression were excluded. The data stem from a study of OX40 agonist ivuxolimab in advanced cancers. Study overall: Ivuxolimab, an agonistic anti-OX40 (CD134) antibody, was given to patients. Three patients showed partial responses: one hepatocellular carcinoma and two cutaneous melanoma cases.

Notes on the study in general: CD8+ T cells showed, on average, more clonal expansion than CD4+ cells.

The CDR3 runs to 11 residues. With V trimmed by 5 bases and J by 13 bases, 5 bases remained unmatched. Germline V CDR1 and CDR2: MNHNY, SVGAGI (reference sequence). The protocol was immunoSEQ multiplex PCR, while the TCRdb copy is restricted to in-frame clones and leaves out a portion. Seen here are approximately 94,000 clones, around 84% observed once, and the top ten hold 1% to 1.3%. This receptor was identified in an adult with an advanced solid tumor such as melanoma, head and neck, liver or kidney cancer. This sequence joins TRBV6-6 and TRBJ2-1; TRBD1 agrees at 7 bases. The sample was CD4+ or CD8+ T cells sorted from blood, taken in a trial of the OX40 agonist ivuxolimab. The CDR3 sequence is CASSVDRDQFF. CDR3 coding DNA: TGTGCCAGCAGTGTCGACAGGGACCAGTTCTTC.